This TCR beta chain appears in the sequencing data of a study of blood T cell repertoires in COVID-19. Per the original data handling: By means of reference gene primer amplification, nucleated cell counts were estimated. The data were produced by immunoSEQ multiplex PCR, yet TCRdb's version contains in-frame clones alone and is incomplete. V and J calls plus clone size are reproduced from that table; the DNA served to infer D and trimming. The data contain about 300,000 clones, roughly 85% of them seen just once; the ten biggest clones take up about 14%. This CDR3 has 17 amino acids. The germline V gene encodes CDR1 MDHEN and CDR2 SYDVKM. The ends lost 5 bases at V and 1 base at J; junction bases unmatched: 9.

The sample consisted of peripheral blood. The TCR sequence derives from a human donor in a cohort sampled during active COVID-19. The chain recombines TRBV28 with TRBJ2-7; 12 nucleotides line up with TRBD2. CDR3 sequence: CASSLNLAGGPSYEQYF. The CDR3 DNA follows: TGTGCCAGCAGTCTGAATCTAGCGGGAGGGCCTTCCTACGAGCAGTACTTC.